This T cell receptor (beta chain) came from a study of patients and donors after allogeneic stem cell transplantation. This clonotype was counted between two and nine times. TCRdb reprocessed the RT-PCR reads via MiXCR and lists one record per CDR3 protein. The table lists some 230,000 distinct CDR3 sequences, over 12% of them singletons, with 11% in the top ten. The sample comprised blood, either unsorted or a sorted T cell fraction (not recorded which). This TCR derives from a human donor who was either an allogeneic HSCT recipient or a stem cell or donor lymphocyte infusion donor (not recorded which). It is not recorded whose cells these are; they may come from a transplant donor.

CDR3 DNA sequence: TGTGCCACCAGCAGCCTCGCCGGTGAGACCCAGTACTTC. This gives the protein CATSSLAGETQYF. The rearrangement joins TRBV15 to TRBJ2-5; D is uncertain. V lost 3 bases to trimming and J lost 5 bases, with 10 bases between them. There are 13 residues in the CDR3. Germline assignment: CDR1 LNHNV and CDR2 YYDKDF (reference sequence).